These T cell receptor beta chains were read from a single sample in a study of cytomegalovirus exposure and HLA in healthy donors. Sequencing used immunoSEQ multiplex PCR; TCRdb keeps in-frame clones, though not all of them. The data show roughly 280,000 clones, just over 85% seen once. Sequencing used PBMCs. The receptors come from a woman younger than 30 in good health and CMV-seronegative. Each CDR3 is given with its conserved first and last residue. The D gene is left open where the match is weak. Clone size, where shown, is once, few, many, or a class for clones that have expanded.

D	V	size	J	DNA	CDR3
TRBD1	TRBV11-2	few	TRBJ1-1	TGTGCCAGCAGCCGAACAGGGGGCGACACTGAAGCTTTCTTT	CASSRTGGDTEAFF
-	TRBV19	-	TRBJ1-1	TGTGCCAGTAGGCGACAGTCGAACACTGAAGCTTTCTTT	CASRRQSNTEAFF
-	TRBV6-1	-	TRBJ2-7	TGTGCCAGCAGTAAAGGGGGGGGCCTCTACGAGCAGTACTTC	CASSKGGGLYEQYF
TRBD1	TRBV6-5	-	TRBJ2-1	TGTGCCAGCCGTTTGACAGGGTGGGACAATGAGCAGTTCTTC	CASRLTGWDNEQFF
TRBD2	TRBV5-1	-	TRBJ2-2	TGCGCCAGCAGCCCCACTAGCGGGAAGAACACCGGGGAGCTGTTTTTT	CASSPTSGKNTGELFF
-	TRBV5-4	-	TRBJ1-2	TGTGCCAGCAGCGCCGCGGGGCCCTCGGGTGGCTACACCTTC	CASSAAGPSGGYTF
TRBD1	TRBV7-8	-	TRBJ2-7	TGTGCCAGCAGCAAATATCGGGACAGCCCCTACGAGCAGTACTTC	CASSKYRDSPYEQYF
-	TRBV6-4	-	TRBJ2-3	TGTGCCAGCAGTGACTCCCGGTTTGGACTAGATACGCAGTATTTT	CASSDSRFGLDTQYF
TRBD2	TRBV15	-	TRBJ2-1	TGTGCCACCAGCAGGAGGCCTAGCGGGAGTACCAATGAGCAGTTCTTC	CATSRRPSGSTNEQFF
-	TRBV19	-	TRBJ2-7	TGTGCCAGTAGTATAGGGGTCGGCAGGGGAGCCTCCTACGAGCAGTACTTC	CASSIGVGRGASYEQYF
-	TRBV4-3	few	TRBJ1-4	TGCGCCAGCAGCCAGTTCTCGGATGGAGGAAAACTGTTTTTT	CASSQFSDGGKLFF
-	TRBV27	-	TRBJ2-5	TGTGCCAGTATTCCTTTGGAGACCCAGTACTTC	CASIPLETQYF
-	TRBV5-8	-	TRBJ1-5	TGTGCCAGCAGACAGTACGGTCAGCCCCAGCATTTT	CASRQYGQPQHF
-	TRBV11-1	few	TRBJ2-5	TGTGCCAGCAGCTTTACAGGGTTAGAAGAGACCCAGTACTTC	CASSFTGLEETQYF
-	TRBV11-3	-	TRBJ1-5	TGTGCCAGCAGACACAGAGACCGCAATCAGCCCCAGCATTTT	CASRHRDRNQPQHF
TRBD1	TRBV7-8	-	TRBJ1-5	TGTGCCAGCAGCTTAGTTGCAGGGACAGATAGCAATCAGCCCCAGCATTTT	CASSLVAGTDSNQPQHF
TRBD2	TRBV27	-	TRBJ2-1	TGTGCCAGCAGTTTGTTACTAGCGGGAGGGTACAATGAGCAGTTCTTC	CASSLLLAGGYNEQFF
TRBD2	TRBV5-1	-	TRBJ2-5	TGCGCCAGCAGCTTGCCGCTTACTAGCGGGGGGATCCAAGAGACCCAGTACTTC	CASSLPLTSGGIQETQYF
TRBD2	TRBV5-1	once	TRBJ2-7	TGCGCCAGCAGCTTGACTAGCGGGAATCCCTTACTTACCTACGAGCAGTACTTC	CASSLTSGNPLLTYEQYF
TRBD1	TRBV11-3	-	TRBJ1-2	TGTGCCAGCAGCTTAGCCCTGGGACAGCCGAACTATGGCTACACCTTC	CASSLALGQPNYGYTF
TRBD1	TRBV19	-	TRBJ1-2	TGTGCCAGTAGTACGACAGGGGCAGTAGGTTTAATCTATGGCTACACCTTC	CASSTTGAVGLIYGYTF
-	TRBV20-1	-	TRBJ1-2	TGCAGTGCTACATACTTATATGGCTACACCTTC	CSATYLYGYTF
TRBD1	TRBV4-3	-	TRBJ1-4	TGCGCCAGCAGCCAGCTAAATATTTGGACAGGGGATGAAAAACTGTTTTTT	CASSQLNIWTGDEKLFF
TRBD1	TRBV28	-	TRBJ2-7	TGTGCCAGCAGCTCCCCATCCTCAGGGGGCGGGGAGCAGTACTTC	CASSSPSSGGGEQYF
-	TRBV2	-	TRBJ2-7	TGTGCCACAGGCCCATCGGACATCCAGTACTTC	CATGPSDIQYF
-	TRBV5-1	-	TRBJ1-6	TGCGCCAGCAGCCCAACGGGGGGAAATTCACCCCTCCACTTT	CASSPTGGNSPLHF
-	TRBV15	few	TRBJ1-1	TGTGCCACCAGCAGAGATTACGGTGGGAACACTGAAGCTTTCTTT	CATSRDYGGNTEAFF
-	TRBV30	-	TRBJ1-1	TGTGCCTGGAACCGGGGCACTGAAGCTTTCTTT	CAWNRGTEAFF
-	TRBV19	-	TRBJ1-1	TGTGCCAGTAGTATAGGCAGGGGTTGGACTGAAGCTTTCTTT	CASSIGRGWTEAFF
TRBD1	TRBV19	-	TRBJ1-1	TGTGCCAGTAGTCCCCGGGACAGCTACACTGAAGCTTTCTTT	CASSPRDSYTEAFF
-	TRBV27	-	TRBJ1-2	TGTGCCAGCAGTTTATCGTGGGGGGGGGCCCGCGATGGCTACACCTTC	CASSLSWGGARDGYTF
-	TRBV25-1	-	TRBJ2-5	TGTGCCAGCACTCAAGAGACCCAGTACTTC	CASTQETQYF
TRBD1	TRBV29-1	-	TRBJ2-7	TGCAGCGTAGGAGACAGGGGGAGAGCCTACGAGCAGTACTTC	CSVGDRGRAYEQYF
TRBD1	TRBV5-1	-	TRBJ2-1	TGCGCCAGCAGCTTGTTTTTTACAGGGGGCTTAGGGAATGAGCAGTTCTTC	CASSLFFTGGLGNEQFF
TRBD1	TRBV5-1	-	TRBJ2-2	TGCGCCAGCAGCATCCGACAGGGGTCGAACACCGGGGAGCTGTTTTTT	CASSIRQGSNTGELFF
-	TRBV5-1	-	TRBJ2-7	TGCGCCAGCAGCTTAGAGGCCCCGAGGCACGAGCAGTACTTC	CASSLEAPRHEQYF
-	TRBV10-2	-	TRBJ2-7	TGCGCCAGCAGTGATTCAGGGCGATCCTACGAGCAGTACTTC	CASSDSGRSYEQYF
-	TRBV6-6	-	TRBJ2-5	TGTGCCAGCTCTCCCCGGGAGACCCAGTACTTC	CASSPRETQYF
-	TRBV5-1	-	TRBJ1-5	TGCGCCAGCAGCCCCCGGGGGGCGGGCCCAGGTCAGCCCCAGCATTTT	CASSPRGAGPGQPQHF
-	TRBV6-5	once	TRBJ1-1	TGTGCCAGCAGTTACTCTCGGGGACTGGGCACTGAAGCTTTCTTT	CASSYSRGLGTEAFF
TRBD1	TRBV5-1	-	TRBJ2-7	TGCGCCAGCAGCTTAGGACAGGGGAAACCCTACGAGCAGTACTTC	CASSLGQGKPYEQYF
TRBD2	TRBV9	-	TRBJ2-3	TGTGCCAGCAGCGTAGCCTCGACTAGCGGGGGGGGCACAGATACGCAGTATTTT	CASSVASTSGGGTDTQYF
TRBD1	TRBV29-1	-	TRBJ1-1	TGCAGCGTTGAGGGACAGGGAGCAAAGTTCGCTGAAGCTTTCTTT	CSVEGQGAKFAEAFF
-	TRBV27	-	TRBJ1-2	TGTGCCAGCAGTTTGCGCCGTAACTATGGCTACACCTTC	CASSLRRNYGYTF